A selection of T cell receptor beta chains follows, all from one sample in a study of neurological immune-mediated disorders. TCRdb re-derived calls from the 5' RACE reads in MiXCR, one entry per CDR3 protein. The sample lists roughly 75,000 distinct CDR3 sequences; roughly an eighth were seen once. The sequenced material came from PBMCs. The receptors derive from a female donor with HTLV-1-associated myelopathy (HAM/TSP). Both conserved end residues are part of each CDR3. Fields, in order: V gene, J gene, clone size, D gene, CDR3 DNA, CDR3 protein. A D gene is named only where the DNA matches it firmly. Some rows have no size entry. The others give once, few or many, or a class for an expanded clone.

>TRBV10-3|TRBJ2-1|many|TRBD2
TGTGCCATCAGTGGGCCTAGCGGGGGGGAGGATGAGCAGTTCTTC
CAISGPSGGEDEQFF
>TRBV6-5|TRBJ2-3|.|TRBD2
TGTGCCAGCAGCTCACTAGCGGGGGGGCTAGGAGATACGCAGTATTTT
CASSSLAGGLGDTQYF
>TRBV6-5|TRBJ1-5|many|.
TGTGCCAGCAGTCGGTACCGGGGGGGAACGGGTCAGCCCCAGCATTTT
CASSRYRGGTGQPQHF
>TRBV28|TRBJ2-1|many|TRBD2
TGTGCCAGCAGTTTTCCCATGGCTAGCGGGGGGGCCTCCTACAATGAGCAGTTCTTC
CASSFPMASGGASYNEQFF
>TRBV18|TRBJ2-3|once|.
TGTGCCAGCTCACCACGAACCACAGATACGCAGTATTTT
CASSPRTTDTQYF
>TRBV27|TRBJ2-3|many|.
TGTGCCAGCAGTTCTATCCCCTCCGATACGCAGTATTTT
CASSSIPSDTQYF
>TRBV12-3/TRBV12-4|TRBJ1-5|many|.
TGTGCCAGCAGCAGCTCGTCCACCAATCAGCCCCAGCATTTT
CASSSSSTNQPQHF
>TRBV5-6|TRBJ2-7|many|.
TGTGCCAGCAGCTACGTAGACATTGGGCCCTACGAGCAGTACTTC
CASSYVDIGPYEQYF
>TRBV20-1|TRBJ2-7|.|.
TGCAGTGCTAGAGACCCGCGTGGACCCGCCTACGAGCAGTACTTC
CSARDPRGPAYEQYF
>TRBV10-3|TRBJ1-2|many|.
TGTGCCATCAGAGGGCTAACAACGGGAGGCTACACCTTC
CAIRGLTTGGYTF
>TRBV4-1|TRBJ2-2|many|TRBD2
TGCGCCAGCAGCCAAGTTACCGGGGGGGCCAGAACCGGGGAGCTGTTTTTT
CASSQVTGGARTGELFF
>TRBV4-1|TRBJ1-4|many|.
TGCGCCAGCAGCCAAGAGGGTCCGATAAATGAAAAACTGTTTTTT
CASSQEGPINEKLFF
>TRBV27|TRBJ2-5|many|TRBD1
TGTGCCAGCAGTCCGCACCTGACAGGGTATGGGACCCAGTACTTC
CASSPHLTGYGTQYF
>TRBV5-1|TRBJ2-2|many|.
TGCGCCAGCAGCTTTGACGAGCAGAACACCGGGGAGCTGTTTTTT
CASSFDEQNTGELFF
>TRBV5-1|TRBJ2-6|.|.
TGCGCCAGCAGTCGGGACGGCTACTCTGGGGCCAACGTCCTGACTTTC
CASSRDGYSGANVLTF
>TRBV20-1|TRBJ2-1|many|TRBD2
TGCAGTGCTAGAGGATACAGCGGGGGTGAGAATGAGCAGTTCTTC
CSARGYSGGENEQFF